This T cell receptor (beta chain) comes out of a study of HIV-infected patients and healthy controls. Study findings and constraints: Unequal distinct sequence numbers between patients and controls complicated comparisons.

No cell fractionation was done, so the repertoire covers all unsorted peripheral blood T cells. The germline V gene has CDR1 SGHAT and CDR2 FQNNGV. Trimming shortened V by 1 base and J by 6 bases, and 19 bases separated the two germline ends. This CDR3 is built from 17 residues. cDNA was made from 400 to 500 ng RNA using alpha and beta constant primers. Separate chain-specific third strand synthesis with multiplexing indices produced the alpha and beta libraries. TCRdb re-called the 5' RACE reads through MiXCR, storing one row per CDR3 protein. The sample consists of over 15,000 distinct CDR3 sequences, roughly 8.9% of them appearing once. This clonotype occurred many times. Its antigen is not identified.

The sample consisted of blood. This TCR came from an adult in good health. The gene calls are TRBV11-2 and TRBJ2-1; the D gene is possibly TRBD2 (6 bases). The CDR3 region has the DNA TGTGCCAGCAGCTTAGTGGGGCGGGGTAGGAAGGTCAATGAGCAGTTCTTC. It specifies CASSLVGRGRKVNEQFF.